Listed below are T cell receptor beta chains from one sample, sequenced in a study of metastatic and nonmetastatic thyroid tumors. Through MiXCR, TCRdb re-clonotyped the PCR reads. Here the sample spans 23,000 or so clones, under 30% being singletons. The material sequenced was tumor tissue. These receptors were taken from a male donor with papillary thyroid cancer or a benign thyroid nodule (not recorded which). Some clones in this sample may be carry-over from other donors' samples. The CDR3 runs from the conserved cysteine through the conserved F or W. Each record gives: J gene, D gene, clone size, V gene, CDR3 protein, CDR3 DNA. D genes are given only for firm matches. Clone sizes are given selectively: once, few, many, or a class where the clone is expanded.

TRBJ2-1,NA,few,TRBV7-8,CASSSFPGLLGQFF,TGTGCCAGCAGCTCATTTCCGGGACTTTTGGGGCAGTTCTTC
TRBJ2-2,NA,many,TRBV7-3,CASSPLGSDTGELFF,TGTGCCAGCAGCCCCCTGGGTAGCGACACCGGGGAGCTGTTTTTT
TRBJ2-3,NA,medium-sized,TRBV4-1,CASSRYSGQGSTDTQYF,TGCGCCAGCAGCCGCTACTCTGGGCAGGGGAGCACAGATACGCAGTATTTT
TRBJ2-7,NA,NA,TRBV5-1,CANSLRPGGAYEQYF,TGCGCCAACAGCTTACGTCCCGGAGGAGCCTACGAGCAGTACTTC
TRBJ1-2,NA,NA,TRBV11-2,CASSHLGGAYGYTF,TGTGCCAGCAGCCATTTGGGGGGGGCGTATGGCTACACCTTC
TRBJ2-3,NA,NA,TRBV27,CASSLGAPMADTQYF,TGTGCCAGCAGTTTAGGGGCCCCCATGGCGGATACGCAGTATTTT
TRBJ1-2,NA,NA,TRBV15,CATSRDLEGGSEGYTF,TGTGCCACCAGCAGAGATCTGGAAGGGGGGTCGGAAGGCTACACCTTC
TRBJ2-3,NA,many,TRBV12-3/TRBV12-4,CASSPSQDTQYF,TGTGCCAGCAGTCCCTCGCAAGATACGCAGTATTTT
TRBJ1-5,TRBD1,NA,TRBV24-1,CATSLGQASVEPQHF,TGTGCCACCAGTCTGGGACAGGCGAGTGTGGAGCCCCAGCATTTT
TRBJ2-2,TRBD2,NA,TRBV24-1,CVTRGTSGGTGELFF,TGTGTCACCAGGGGGACTAGCGGGGGTACCGGGGAGCTGTTTTTT
TRBJ1-1,TRBD1,NA,TRBV7-6,CASSPRQGMRTEAFF,TGTGCCAGCAGCCCGCGACAGGGTATGAGAACTGAAGCTTTCTTT
TRBJ1-2,NA,medium-sized,TRBV28,CASSVEGVFSGYTF,TGTGCCAGCAGTGTTGAAGGGGTATTTAGTGGCTACACCTTC
TRBJ2-7,NA,once,TRBV11-2,CASSAPGLEVDEQYF,TGTGCCAGCAGCGCACCGGGGCTCGAGGTGGACGAGCAGTACTTC
TRBJ2-7,NA,medium-sized,TRBV11-2,CASSLDRWSSYEQYF,TGTGCCAGCAGCTTAGATCGCTGGAGCTCCTACGAGCAGTACTTC
TRBJ1-1,NA,medium-sized,TRBV2,CASSERPGSNTEAFF,TGTGCCAGCAGTGAAAGGCCAGGATCGAACACTGAAGCTTTCTTT
TRBJ2-1,NA,few,TRBV20-1,CSARAGSSYNEQFF,TGCAGTGCTAGAGCGGGGAGCTCCTACAATGAGCAGTTCTTC
TRBJ1-1,NA,medium-sized,TRBV11-2,CASSSTRGGTEAFF,TGTGCCAGCAGCTCAACCCGAGGGGGGACTGAAGCTTTCTTT
TRBJ2-4,NA,few,TRBV27,CASSPHVVAKNIQYF,TGTGCCAGCAGTCCACACGTGGTAGCCAAAAACATTCAGTACTTC
TRBJ2-1,TRBD2,few,TRBV27,CASSSGEVAAPFF,TGTGCCAGCAGTAGCGGGGAAGTAGCGGCCCCGTTCTTC
TRBJ2-3,TRBD2,NA,TRBV11-1,CASSPASGDADTQYF,TGTGCCAGCAGCCCAGCTAGCGGGGATGCAGATACGCAGTATTTT
TRBJ2-3,TRBD2,many,TRBV4-2,CASSQGTSGNTDTQYF,TGTGCCAGCAGCCAAGGGACTAGCGGAAACACAGATACGCAGTATTTT
TRBJ2-3,NA,NA,TRBV7-6,CASSLVAEFTDTLYF,TGTGCCAGCAGCCTAGTAGCGGAGTTCACAGATACGCTGTATTTT
TRBJ1-6,TRBD1,NA,TRBV6-1,CASRPQGDGSPLHF,TGTGCCAGCAGACCACAGGGGGATGGTTCACCCCTCCACTTT
TRBJ1-2,NA,NA,TRBV24-1,CATSDPGYHGYTF,TGTGCCACCAGTGATCCAGGATACCATGGCTACACCTTC
TRBJ2-1,NA,few,TRBV6-1,CASIHKQGSEQFF,TGTGCCAGCATCCACAAACAGGGTAGTGAGCAGTTCTTC
TRBJ2-3,TRBD2,NA,TRBV20-1,CSARDLLAGATDTQYF,TGCAGTGCTAGAGATCTACTAGCGGGGGCCACAGATACGCAGTATTTT
TRBJ2-3,TRBD2,NA,TRBV5-1,CASSASGGDTQYF,TGCGCCAGCAGCGCTAGCGGGGGAGATACGCAGTATTTT
TRBJ2-7,NA,medium-sized,TRBV11-2,CASQQGYEQYF,TGTGCCAGCCAACAAGGCTACGAGCAGTACTTC
TRBJ1-6,TRBD1,few,TRBV11-2,CASSYDRGPANNSPLHF,TGTGCCAGCAGCTATGACAGGGGACCAGCGAATAATTCACCCCTCCACTTT
TRBJ2-1,NA,few,TRBV28,CASSFGPGAEQFF,TGTGCCAGCAGTTTCGGTCCGGGGGCTGAGCAGTTCTTC
TRBJ2-3,TRBD1,medium-sized,TRBV15,CATSGGQEGWTDTQYF,TGTGCCACCAGCGGAGGACAGGAAGGGTGGACGGATACGCAGTATTTT
TRBJ2-3,NA,few,TRBV29-1,CSAGVMTQYF,TGCAGCGCCGGGGTTATGACGCAGTATTTT
TRBJ2-1,NA,medium-sized,TRBV24-1,CATSDGSRSYNEQFF,TGTGCCACCAGTGACGGGAGTCGCTCCTACAATGAGCAGTTCTTC
TRBJ2-3,TRBD1,NA,TRBV6-5,CASSYSCRGTDTQYF,TGTGCCAGCAGTTACTCGTGCAGGGGGACAGATACTCAGTATTTT
TRBJ1-5,TRBD1,many,TRBV6-1,CASSPQDREVQPQHF,TGTGCCAGCAGTCCGCAGGACAGGGAGGTTCAGCCCCAGCATTTT
TRBJ2-7,TRBD2,NA,TRBV28,CASSPPVLAGGGYEQYF,TGTGCCAGCAGCCCCCCCGTCCTAGCGGGAGGTGGCTACGAGCAGTACTTC
TRBJ1-3,NA,medium-sized,TRBV20-1,CSALDPSSGNTIYF,TGCAGTGCCCTGGACCCGAGCTCTGGAAACACCATATATTTT
TRBJ2-1,TRBD1,NA,TRBV9,CASSVVTGGREQFF,TGTGCCAGCAGCGTAGTAACAGGGGGCCGTGAGCAGTTCTTC
TRBJ2-1,NA,NA,TRBV19,CARAQLFYNEQFF,TGTGCCAGGGCGCAGTTATTCTACAATGAGCAGTTCTTC
TRBJ1-2,NA,large,TRBV5-1,CASSFGRGSYGYTF,TGCGCCAGCAGCTTCGGACGGGGGAGCTATGGCTACACCTTC
TRBJ1-2,TRBD1,few,TRBV12-3/TRBV12-4,CASRQRGTGYGYTF,TGTGCCAGCAGACAACGTGGGACAGGGTATGGCTACACCTTC
TRBJ1-3,NA,few,TRBV20-1,CSARGPRETLPSYF,TGCAGTGCTAGAGGGCCCAGGGAGACCCTACCCTCATATTTT
TRBJ2-7,NA,few,TRBV20-1,CSASGGFLSSYEQYF,TGCAGTGCTAGTGGCGGTTTTTTGAGCTCCTACGAGCAGTACTTC
TRBJ2-7,NA,NA,TRBV7-2,CASSLVPPHGGGEQYF,TGTGCCAGCAGCTTAGTGCCCCCACATGGGGGAGGAGAGCAGTACTTC
TRBJ2-7,TRBD1,NA,TRBV5-6,CASSWGTGWIGYEQYF,TGTGCCAGCAGCTGGGGGACAGGGTGGATAGGCTACGAGCAGTACTTC
TRBJ2-1,NA,medium-sized,TRBV4-1,CASSQDPSESSYNEQFF,TGCGCCAGCAGCCAAGATCCGTCAGAGAGCTCCTACAATGAGCAGTTCTTC
TRBJ1-1,NA,few,TRBV28,CVSRILTENTEAFF,TGTGTCAGCAGAATTTTGACGGAGAACACTGAAGCTTTCTTT
TRBJ2-5,TRBD2,NA,TRBV30,CAWSREGRKETQYF,TGTGCCTGGAGTCGGGAGGGGAGGAAAGAGACCCAGTACTTC